Only one count was recorded for the clone carrying this T cell receptor (beta chain). Its antigen is not known. The entry originates in a study of cytomegalovirus exposure and HLA in healthy donors. Study observations and caveats: CMV serostatus stood as the only immune exposure information on hand.

Both 60 Vbeta primers and 13 Jbeta primers went into the PCR. Clones were read by immunoSEQ multiplex PCR, and TCRdb kept only the in-frame ones, dropping some. The sample carries about 140,000 clones, around 80% recorded once. Source material: PBMCs. This clonotype was sampled from a man younger than 35 in good health and CMV-seropositive.

CDR3 sequence (DNA): TGTGCCAGCAGTTATTTAATTTCCTACGAGCAGTACTTC. Translation: CASSYLISYEQYF. The V call is TRBV6-5, the J call TRBJ2-7; no clear D. From germline, CDR1 is MNHEY and CDR2 SVGAGI. The CDR3 contains 13 residues. V was pared by 3 bases and J by 1 base, with 7 bases between.